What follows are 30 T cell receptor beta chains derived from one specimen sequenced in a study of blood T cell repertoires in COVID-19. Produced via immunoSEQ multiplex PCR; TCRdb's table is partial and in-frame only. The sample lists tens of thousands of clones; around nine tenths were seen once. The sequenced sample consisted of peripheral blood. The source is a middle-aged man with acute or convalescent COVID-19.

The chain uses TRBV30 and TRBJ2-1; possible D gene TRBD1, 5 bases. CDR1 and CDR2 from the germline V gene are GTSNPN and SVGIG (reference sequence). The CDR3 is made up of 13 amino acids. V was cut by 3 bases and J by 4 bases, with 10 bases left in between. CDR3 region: CAWSPDRYNEQFF. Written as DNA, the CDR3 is TGTGCCTGGAGCCCTGACAGATACAATGAGCAGTTCTTC.

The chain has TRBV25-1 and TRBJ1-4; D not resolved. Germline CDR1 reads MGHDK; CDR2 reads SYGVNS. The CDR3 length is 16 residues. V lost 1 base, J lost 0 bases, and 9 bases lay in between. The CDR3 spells CASSEWATTTNEKLFF. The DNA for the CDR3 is TGTGCCAGCAGTGAATGGGCCACAACAACTAATGAAAAACTGTTTTTT.

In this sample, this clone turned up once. CDR3 sequence: CASSPSGTYEQYF. CDR3 bases: TGTGCCAGCAGCCCCTCCGGGACCTACGAGCAGTACTTC. This rearrangement joins TRBV9 to TRBJ2-7; weak D call: TRBD2 (5 bases). The CDR3 contains 13 residues. Germline V lookup: CDR1 SGDLS, CDR2 YYNGEE. The germline V and J ends were trimmed by 4 bases and 2 bases, with 10 bases remaining between them.

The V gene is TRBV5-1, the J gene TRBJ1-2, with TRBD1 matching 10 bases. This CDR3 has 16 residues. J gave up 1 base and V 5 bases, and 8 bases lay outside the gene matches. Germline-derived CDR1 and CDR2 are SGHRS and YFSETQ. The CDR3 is CASRLDRGRDNYGYTF. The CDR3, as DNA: TGCGCCAGCAGACTGGACAGGGGGAGGGATAACTATGGCTACACCTTC.

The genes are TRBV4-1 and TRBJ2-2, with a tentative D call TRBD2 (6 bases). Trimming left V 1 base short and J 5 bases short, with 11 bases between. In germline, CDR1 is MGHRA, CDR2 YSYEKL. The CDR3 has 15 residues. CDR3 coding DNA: TGCGCCAGCAGCCAAGTTCGCGGGGAGACCGGGGAGCTGTTTTTT. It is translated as CASSQVRGETGELFF.

CDR3 loop: CSVEAERPSSYNEQFF. The CDR3 DNA sequence: TGCAGCGTTGAAGCGGAGCGGCCTAGCTCCTACAATGAGCAGTTCTTC. This chain connects TRBV29-1 to TRBJ2-1; D perhaps matches TRBD2 (5 bases). Trimming removed 1 base at V and 0 bases at J, with 13 bases between. The germline V gene has CDR1 SQVTM and CDR2 ANQGSEA. This CDR3 comprises 16 residues.

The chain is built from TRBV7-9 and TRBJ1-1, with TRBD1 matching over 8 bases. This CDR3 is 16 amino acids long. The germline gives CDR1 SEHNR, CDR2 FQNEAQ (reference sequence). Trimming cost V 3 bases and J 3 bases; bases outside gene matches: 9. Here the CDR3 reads CASSFDRGVGDTEAFF. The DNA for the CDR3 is TGTGCCAGCAGCTTCGACAGGGGAGTCGGGGACACTGAAGCTTTCTTT. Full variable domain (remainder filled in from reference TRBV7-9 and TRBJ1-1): DTGVSQNPRHKITKRGQNVTFRCDPISEHNRLYWYRQTLGQGPEFLTYFQNEAQLEKSRLLSDRFSAERPKGSFSTLEIQRTEQGDSAMYLCASSFDRGVGDTEAFFGQGTRLTVV.

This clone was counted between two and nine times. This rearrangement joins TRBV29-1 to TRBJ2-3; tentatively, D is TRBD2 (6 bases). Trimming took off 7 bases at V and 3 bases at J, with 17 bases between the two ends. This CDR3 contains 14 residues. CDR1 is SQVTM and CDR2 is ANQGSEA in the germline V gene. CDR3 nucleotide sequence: TGCAGCGCCCGTCCTGGGCGGGGAACAGATACGCAGTATTTT. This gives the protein CSARPGRGTDTQYF.

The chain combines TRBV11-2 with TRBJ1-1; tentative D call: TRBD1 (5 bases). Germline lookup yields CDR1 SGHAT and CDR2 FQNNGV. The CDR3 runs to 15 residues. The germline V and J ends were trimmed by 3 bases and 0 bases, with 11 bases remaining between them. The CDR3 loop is CASSLGHIMNTEAFF. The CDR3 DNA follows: TGTGCCAGCAGCTTGGGGCACATCATGAACACTGAAGCTTTCTTT.

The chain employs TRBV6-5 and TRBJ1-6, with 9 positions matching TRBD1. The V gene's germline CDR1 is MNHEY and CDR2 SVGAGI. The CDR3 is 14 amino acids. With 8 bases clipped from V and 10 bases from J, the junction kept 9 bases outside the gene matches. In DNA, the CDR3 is TGTGCCAGCCGGACAGGGGCTGATATGTCACCCCTCCACTTT. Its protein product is CASRTGADMSPLHF.

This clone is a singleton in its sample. The CDR3: CASSINGATNEKLFF. In nucleotides, the CDR3 is TGCGCCAGCAGCATAAACGGAGCAACTAATGAAAAACTGTTTTTT. The chain links TRBV5-1 to TRBJ1-4; no clear D. The CDR3 has 15 residues. The V end lost 4 bases, the J end lost 0 bases, and 10 bases lay between the germline ends. From germline, CDR1 is SGHRS and CDR2 YFSETQ. The full variable domain, rest sourced from reference TRBV5-1 and TRBJ1-4, is KAGVTQTPRYLIKTRGQQVTLSCSPISGHRSVSWYQQTPGQGLQFLFEYFSETQRNKGNFPGRFSGRQFSNSRSEMNVSTLELGDSALYLCASSINGATNEKLFFGSGTQLSVL.

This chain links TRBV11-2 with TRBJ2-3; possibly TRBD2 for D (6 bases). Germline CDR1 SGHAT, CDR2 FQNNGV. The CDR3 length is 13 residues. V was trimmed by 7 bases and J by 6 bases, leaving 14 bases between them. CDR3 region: CASTWRVEDTQYF. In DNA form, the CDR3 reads TGTGCCAGCACCTGGAGGGTGGAGGATACGCAGTATTTT.

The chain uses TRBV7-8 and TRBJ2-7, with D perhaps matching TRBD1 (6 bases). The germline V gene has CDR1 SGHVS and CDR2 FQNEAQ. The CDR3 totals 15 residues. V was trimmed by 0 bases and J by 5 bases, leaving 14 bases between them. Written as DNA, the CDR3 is TGTGCCAGCAGCTTAGCATCTGGCAGGGGAGACGAGCAGTACTTC. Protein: CASSLASGRGDEQYF.

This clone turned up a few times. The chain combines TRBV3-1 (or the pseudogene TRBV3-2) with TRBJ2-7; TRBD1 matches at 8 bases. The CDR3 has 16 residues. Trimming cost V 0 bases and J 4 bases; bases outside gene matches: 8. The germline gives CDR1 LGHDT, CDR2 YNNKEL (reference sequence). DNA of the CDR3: TGTGCCAGCAGCCAAGAGGCAGGGGGCGCCCCTTACGAGCAGTACTTC. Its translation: CASSQEAGGAPYEQYF.

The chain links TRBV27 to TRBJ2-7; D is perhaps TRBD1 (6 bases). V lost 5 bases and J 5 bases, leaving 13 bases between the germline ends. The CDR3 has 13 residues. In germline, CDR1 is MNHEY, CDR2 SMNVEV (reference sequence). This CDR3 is CASSKQGTNEQYF. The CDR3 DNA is TGTGCCAGCAGTAAACAGGGAACTAACGAGCAGTACTTC.

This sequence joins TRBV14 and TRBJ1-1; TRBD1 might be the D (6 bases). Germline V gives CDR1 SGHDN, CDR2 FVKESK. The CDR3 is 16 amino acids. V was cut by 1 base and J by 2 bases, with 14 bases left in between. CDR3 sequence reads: CASSQGGGRGNTEAFF. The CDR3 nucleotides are TGTGCCAGCAGCCAAGGCGGGGGGCGAGGTAACACTGAAGCTTTCTTT.

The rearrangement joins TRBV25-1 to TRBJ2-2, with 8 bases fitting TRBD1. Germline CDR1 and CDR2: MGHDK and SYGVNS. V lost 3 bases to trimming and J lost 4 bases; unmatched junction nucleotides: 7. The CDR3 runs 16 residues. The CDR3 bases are TGTGCCAGCAGTGATCAGAGACAGGGGACCACCGGGGAGCTGTTTTTT. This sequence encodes CASSDQRQGTTGELFF.

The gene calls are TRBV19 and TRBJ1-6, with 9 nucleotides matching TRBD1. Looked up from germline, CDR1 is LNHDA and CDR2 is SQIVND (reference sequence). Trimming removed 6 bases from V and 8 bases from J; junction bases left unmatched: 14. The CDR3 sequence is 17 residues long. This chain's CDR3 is CASSDPAGTGIHSPLHF. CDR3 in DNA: TGTGCCAGTAGCGACCCCGCAGGGACAGGGATTCATTCACCCCTCCACTTT.

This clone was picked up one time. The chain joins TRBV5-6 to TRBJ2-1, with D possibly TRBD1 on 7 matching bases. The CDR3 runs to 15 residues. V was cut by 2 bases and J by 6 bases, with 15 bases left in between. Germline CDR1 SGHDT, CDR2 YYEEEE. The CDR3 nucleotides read TGTGCCAGCAGCTTTGGAGGGGGCTCGGTCAATGAGCAGTTCTTC. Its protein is CASSFGGGSVNEQFF.

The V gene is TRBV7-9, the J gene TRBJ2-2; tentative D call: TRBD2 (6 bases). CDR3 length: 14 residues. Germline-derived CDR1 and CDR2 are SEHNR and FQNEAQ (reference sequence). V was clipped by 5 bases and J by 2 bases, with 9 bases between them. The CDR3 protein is CASSPGTNTGELFF. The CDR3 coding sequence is TGTGCCAGCAGCCCCGGGACTAACACCGGGGAGCTGTTTTTT.

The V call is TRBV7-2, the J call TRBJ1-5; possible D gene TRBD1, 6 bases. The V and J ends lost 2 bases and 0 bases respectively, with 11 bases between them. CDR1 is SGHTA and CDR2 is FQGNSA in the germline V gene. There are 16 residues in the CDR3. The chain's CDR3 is CASSLWAGDSNQPQHF. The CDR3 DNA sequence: TGTGCCAGCAGCTTATGGGCAGGGGATAGCAATCAGCCCCAGCATTTT.

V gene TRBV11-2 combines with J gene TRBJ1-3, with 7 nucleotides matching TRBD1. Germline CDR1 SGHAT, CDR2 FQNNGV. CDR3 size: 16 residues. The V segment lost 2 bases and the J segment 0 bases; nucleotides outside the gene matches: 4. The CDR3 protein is CASSLLGTVSGNTIYF. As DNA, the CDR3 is TGTGCCAGCAGCTTACTTGGGACAGTCTCTGGAAACACCATATATTTT.

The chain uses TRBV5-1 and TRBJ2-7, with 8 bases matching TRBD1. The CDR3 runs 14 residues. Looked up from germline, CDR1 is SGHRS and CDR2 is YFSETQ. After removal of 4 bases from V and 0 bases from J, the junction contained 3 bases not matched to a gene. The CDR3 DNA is TGCGCCAGCAGCGTCACAGGGGGCTCCTACGAGCAGTACTTC. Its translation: CASSVTGGSYEQYF.

For the CDR3, the DNA is TGCGCCAGCAGCCAAGAGGCGGGGGATCGCGGTGAGCAGTTCTTC. Translation: CASSQEAGDRGEQFF. V and J are TRBV4-1 and TRBJ2-1; 7 bases align to TRBD2. The V gene's germline CDR1 is MGHRA and CDR2 YSYEKL. J was trimmed by 9 bases and V by 0 bases; bases with no gene match: 8. This CDR3 spans 15 amino acids.

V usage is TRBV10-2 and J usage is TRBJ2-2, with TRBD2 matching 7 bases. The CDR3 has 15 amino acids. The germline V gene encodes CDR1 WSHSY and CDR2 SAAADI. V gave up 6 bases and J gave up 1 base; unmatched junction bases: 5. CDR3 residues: CASSLGGRNTGELFF. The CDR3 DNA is TGCGCCAGCAGCCTTGGCGGGAGGAACACCGGGGAGCTGTTTTTT.

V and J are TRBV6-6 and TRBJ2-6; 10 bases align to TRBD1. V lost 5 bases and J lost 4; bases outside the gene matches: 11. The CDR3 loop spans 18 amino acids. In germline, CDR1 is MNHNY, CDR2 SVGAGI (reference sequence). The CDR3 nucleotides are TGTGCCAGCAGTCCAAAAGTGACAGGGGGCGTAGGGGCCAACGTCCTGACTTTC. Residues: CASSPKVTGGVGANVLTF.

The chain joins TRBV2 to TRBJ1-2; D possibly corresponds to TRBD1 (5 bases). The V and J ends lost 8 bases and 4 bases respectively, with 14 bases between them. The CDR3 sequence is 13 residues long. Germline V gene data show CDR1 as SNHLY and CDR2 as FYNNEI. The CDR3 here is CASLSDSIYGYTF. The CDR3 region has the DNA TGTGCCAGCCTCTCAGACAGCATCTATGGCTACACCTTC.

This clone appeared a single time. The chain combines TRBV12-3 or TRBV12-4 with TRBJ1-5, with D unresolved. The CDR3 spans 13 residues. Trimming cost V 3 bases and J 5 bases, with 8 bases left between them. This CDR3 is CASSFGDYQPQHF. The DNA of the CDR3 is TGTGCCAGCAGTTTTGGAGATTATCAGCCCCAGCATTTT.

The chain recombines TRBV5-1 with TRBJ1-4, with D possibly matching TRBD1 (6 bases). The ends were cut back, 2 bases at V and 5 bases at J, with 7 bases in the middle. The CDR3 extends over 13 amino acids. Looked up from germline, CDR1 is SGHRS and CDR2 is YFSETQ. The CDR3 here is CASSLGQNEKLFF. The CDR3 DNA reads TGCGCCAGCAGCTTAGGACAGAATGAAAAACTGTTTTTT. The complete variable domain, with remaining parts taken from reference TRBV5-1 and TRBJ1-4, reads KAGVTQTPRYLIKTRGQQVTLSCSPISGHRSVSWYQQTPGQGLQFLFEYFSETQRNKGNFPGRFSGRQFSNSRSEMNVSTLELGDSALYLCASSLGQNEKLFFGSGTQLSVL.

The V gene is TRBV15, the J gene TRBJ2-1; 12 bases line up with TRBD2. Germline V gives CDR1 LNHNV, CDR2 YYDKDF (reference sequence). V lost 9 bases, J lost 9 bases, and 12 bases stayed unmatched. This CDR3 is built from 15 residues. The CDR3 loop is CATSFLLAGGVEQFF. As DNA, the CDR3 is TGTGCCACGAGCTTTTTACTAGCGGGAGGAGTTGAGCAGTTCTTC.